These T cell receptor beta chains were read from a single sample in a study of blood T cells in healthy people across ages. TCRdb recomputed calls from the 5' RACE reads with MiXCR, one row per CDR3 protein. The table shows fewer than 1,200,000 distinct CDR3 sequences, with almost 25% occurring only once. These records were also assigned to another study, of T cells of mothers and their children.

Source material: blood. Source of these receptors: a girl aged 2 to 9 in good health. CDR3s include the opening cysteine and the closing phenylalanine or tryptophan. The order of the fields is clone size, D gene, J gene, V gene, CDR3 protein, CDR3 DNA. A D gene is named only where the DNA matches it firmly. A clone size is listed for some rows: how often the clone was seen (once, few, many), or a class if it is expanded.

-	-	TRBJ2-3	TRBV7-9	CASSPTMGRGPFTDTQYF	TGTGCCAGCAGCCCTACTATGGGGCGGGGCCCTTTCACAGATACGCAGTATTTT
-	-	TRBJ1-2	TRBV12-3/TRBV12-4	CASSLPGRLNYGYTF	TGTGCCAGCAGCCTTCCGGGACGGTTGAACTATGGCTACACCTTC
-	-	TRBJ1-4	TRBV7-9	CASSFKGERLFF	TGTGCCAGCAGCTTTAAAGGGGAAAGACTGTTTTTT
-	-	TRBJ1-1	TRBV7-2	CASSNGVNTEAFF	TGTGCCAGCAGCAACGGAGTGAACACTGAAGCTTTCTTT
-	TRBD2	TRBJ2-7	TRBV4-1	CASSQDNRSSGRFYEQYF	TGCGCCAGCAGCCAAGATAATAGGTCTAGCGGGAGATTCTACGAGCAGTACTTC
-	-	TRBJ1-2	TRBV29-1	CSVGSGDAYGYTF	TGCAGCGTTGGGTCAGGGGATGCCTATGGCTACACCTTC
-	-	TRBJ2-7	TRBV5-5	CASSSSRTPDYEQYF	TGTGCCAGCAGCTCCTCTCGGACCCCCGACTACGAGCAGTACTTC
-	TRBD2	TRBJ2-1	TRBV7-2	CASSFSPLAGRNEQFF	TGTGCCAGCAGCTTTTCCCCACTAGCGGGTCGCAATGAGCAGTTCTTC
few	TRBD1	TRBJ1-1	TRBV7-9	CASSPDRGRFSEAFF	TGTGCCAGCAGCCCAGACAGGGGGCGATTTAGTGAAGCTTTCTTT
-	TRBD2	TRBJ2-7	TRBV6-2/TRBV6-3	CASRPFPGTSGSYEQYF	TGTGCCAGCAGACCCTTCCCTGGGACTAGCGGATCCTACGAGCAGTACTTC
many	-	TRBJ2-4	TRBV5-1	CASSLGASTGGDHIQYF	TGCGCCAGCAGCTTGGGCGCTTCGACAGGAGGGGACCACATTCAGTACTTC
few	-	TRBJ1-1	TRBV12-3/TRBV12-4	CASSILRVRNTEAFF	TGTGCCAGCAGTATACTCAGGGTTCGGAACACTGAAGCTTTCTTT
few	-	TRBJ1-1	TRBV7-9	CASSSASLLPAMKAFF	TGTGCCAGCAGCTCAGCCTCTCTTCTCCCGGCCATGAAAGCTTTCTTT
few	-	TRBJ2-5	TRBV4-1	CASSQSRFRETQYF	TGCGCCAGCAGCCAATCTAGGTTTCGGGAGACCCAGTACTTC
-	-	TRBJ2-4	TRBV20-1	CSARDPNGGGDIQYF	TGCAGTGCTAGAGATCCTAACGGAGGAGGGGACATTCAGTACTTC
-	-	TRBJ1-1	TRBV12-5	CASGLGENTEAFF	TGTGCTAGTGGTTTGGGAGAGAACACTGAAGCTTTCTTT
few	-	TRBJ2-7	TRBV20-1	CSARRFGYEQYF	TGCAGTGCTAGAAGGTTTGGTTACGAGCAGTACTTC
few	TRBD1	TRBJ2-1	TRBV11-2	CASSPWGQGANEQFF	TGTGCCAGCAGCCCCTGGGGACAGGGGGCGAATGAGCAGTTCTTC
once	-	TRBJ1-5	TRBV12-3/TRBV12-4	CASSFRRDGPQHF	TGTGCCAGCAGTTTTCGCAGGGACGGGCCCCAGCATTTT
-	-	TRBJ1-2	TRBV7-2	CASSRHLIGTSLGYGYTF	TGTGCCAGCAGCAGACACCTGATCGGGACCTCTTTGGGCTATGGCTACACCTTC
-	-	TRBJ2-5	TRBV4-2	CASSQGQNQETQYF	TGTGCCAGCAGCCAAGGGCAGAATCAAGAGACCCAGTACTTC
-	TRBD2	TRBJ2-7	TRBV27	CASSLQGGDEQYF	TGTGCCAGCAGTTTACAGGGAGGGGACGAGCAGTACTTC
few	TRBD1	TRBJ2-1	TRBV28	CASRLQGAPNEQFF	TGTGCCAGCAGACTTCAGGGGGCGCCTAATGAGCAGTTCTTC
few	-	TRBJ1-1	TRBV2	CASSEAPGADTEAFF	TGTGCCAGCAGTGAAGCTCCGGGGGCGGACACTGAAGCTTTCTTT
few	-	TRBJ2-5	TRBV28	CASSPGEAEEAQYF	TGTGCCAGCAGTCCGGGGGAGGCTGAAGAGGCCCAGTACTTC
few	-	TRBJ2-3	TRBV6-5	CATRRTDTQYF	TGTGCCACGCGGCGCACAGATACGCAGTATTTT
-	-	TRBJ2-6	TRBV7-2	CASTLESAGANVLTF	TGTGCCAGCACCCTTGAGAGCGCTGGGGCCAACGTCCTGACTTTC
-	-	TRBJ1-1	TRBV20-1	CSARRGIYTEAFF	TGCAGTGCTAGAAGAGGGATATACACTGAAGCTTTCTTT
-	-	TRBJ1-4	TRBV20-1	CSVSTNEKLFF	TGCAGTGTTTCAACTAATGAAAAACTGTTTTTT
few	-	TRBJ1-1	TRBV9	CASSGGPSAFTEAFF	TGTGCCAGCAGCGGGGGACCGAGTGCGTTTACTGAAGCTTTCTTT
-	-	TRBJ1-1	TRBV7-8	CASSLRGRDHTEAFF	TGTGCCAGCAGCTTACGTGGCAGGGACCACACTGAAGCTTTCTTT
-	-	TRBJ2-7	TRBV6-6	CASSSRFRGEQYF	TGTGCCAGCAGTTCCCGTTTCCGGGGAGAGCAGTACTTC
-	-	TRBJ2-2	TRBV19	CASRPRAGHGGELFF	TGTGCCAGTAGGCCGAGGGCGGGGCACGGCGGGGAGCTGTTTTTT
many	-	TRBJ2-7	TRBV7-2	CASSFTYEQYF	TGTGCCAGCAGCTTTACCTACGAGCAGTACTTC
-	TRBD2	TRBJ2-1	TRBV29-1	CSVDRLAASYNEQFF	TGCAGCGTTGATCGACTAGCGGCCTCCTACAATGAGCAGTTCTTC
-	-	TRBJ2-6	TRBV7-9	CANSAYWDFDNVLTF	TGTGCCAACAGCGCGTATTGGGACTTTGACAACGTCCTGACTTTC
-	-	TRBJ2-1	TRBV10-3	CAISEPSDEQFF	TGTGCCATCAGTGAGCCCTCCGATGAGCAGTTCTTC
few	TRBD1	TRBJ1-1	TRBV5-1	CASSSGQGTTEAFF	TGCGCCAGCAGCTCTGGACAGGGGACGACTGAAGCTTTCTTT
-	-	TRBJ2-3	TRBV28	CASKTVLTDTQYF	TGTGCCAGCAAGACAGTGCTCACAGATACGCAGTATTTT
-	-	TRBJ2-7	TRBV29-1	CSVEDRGRAREQYF	TGCAGCGTTGAAGATCGCGGACGGGCGCGCGAGCAGTACTTC
-	TRBD2	TRBJ2-6	TRBV6-2/TRBV6-3	CASSSRTSGRISGANVLTF	TGTGCCAGCAGTTCTCGGACTAGCGGCCGAATCTCTGGGGCCAACGTCCTGACTTTC
-	-	TRBJ2-5	TRBV29-1	CSGREETQYF	TGCAGCGGACGCGAAGAGACCCAGTACTTC
once	TRBD2	TRBJ2-1	TRBV29-1	CSVPGAGVKYNEQFF	TGCAGCGTTCCCGGCGCGGGGGTAAAGTACAATGAGCAGTTCTTC
many	TRBD1	TRBJ2-5	TRBV7-9	CASSARDRQGLETQYF	TGTGCCAGCAGCGCCCGGGACAGACAAGGGTTAGAGACCCAGTACTTC
few	TRBD2	TRBJ2-7	TRBV9	CASSSRDYPVYEQYF	TGTGCCAGCAGCAGCCGGGACTATCCAGTCTACGAGCAGTACTTC
few	-	TRBJ2-4	TRBV2	CASSEARTITKNIHYF	TGTGCCAGCAGTGAAGCCAGGACCATCACCAAAAACATTCATTACTTC
-	TRBD2	TRBJ2-1	TRBV27	CASSGLVMNEQFF	TGTGCCAGCAGTGGACTAGTTATGAATGAGCAGTTCTTC
-	-	TRBJ2-7	TRBV7-2	CASSLEATNSYEQYF	TGTGCCAGCAGCTTAGAGGCGACTAACTCCTACGAGCAGTACTTC
-	TRBD1	TRBJ2-1	TRBV6-6	CASSSKDRVIYNEQFF	TGTGCCAGCAGTTCCAAGGACAGGGTGATTTACAATGAGCAGTTCTTC
-	TRBD2	TRBJ2-1	TRBV18	CASSRSSQASGYNEQFF	TGTGCCAGCTCAAGGTCTTCCCAGGCTAGCGGATACAATGAGCAGTTCTTC
-	TRBD1	TRBJ2-3	TRBV4-3	CASSPPDRDSLKDAHTDTQYF	TGCGCCAGCAGCCCTCCGGATCGGGACAGCCTGAAGGATGCACACACAGATACGCAGTATTTT
few	-	TRBJ2-6	TRBV9	CASSVVRDSSGANVLTF	TGTGCCAGCAGCGTCGTAAGAGACAGCTCTGGGGCCAACGTCCTGACTTTC
few	-	TRBJ1-5	TRBV12-3/TRBV12-4	CASSLGSVRQPQHF	TGTGCCAGCAGTTTGGGGTCGGTTCGTCAGCCCCAGCATTTT
few	-	TRBJ2-7	TRBV5-1	CASSSIRTTVHEQYF	TGCGCCAGCAGCTCTATACGGACGACGGTCCACGAGCAGTACTTC
few	TRBD1	TRBJ1-1	TRBV27	CASSRTGAMNTEAFF	TGTGCCAGCAGCAGGACAGGGGCAATGAACACTGAAGCTTTCTTT
many	-	TRBJ2-5	TRBV12-5	CASGLEETQYF	TGTGCTAGTGGTTTGGAGGAGACCCAGTACTTC
few	-	TRBJ2-7	TRBV5-1	CASSMYGGSYEQYF	TGCGCCAGCAGCATGTACGGGGGTTCCTACGAGCAGTACTTC
-	-	TRBJ1-4	TRBV9	CASSVGKGGRNQKLFF	TGTGCCAGCAGCGTAGGGAAGGGGGGACGGAATCAAAAACTGTTTTTT
-	-	TRBJ2-5	TRBV7-8	CASSSYPRRQETQYF	TGTGCCAGCAGCTCCTACCCGAGGCGCCAAGAGACCCAGTACTTC